These 12 T cell receptor beta chains were all obtained from the same sample, sequenced in a study of blood T cell repertoires in COVID-19. This table comes from immunoSEQ multiplex PCR, and its TCRdb copy is limited to in-frame clones, with some not included. This sample has 110,000 to 150,000 clones; 60% to 80% occur once, and the top ten carry approximately 8%. Sequenced input: peripheral blood. These TCRs come from a man aged 50-59 years with active or convalescent COVID-19.

The chain joins TRBV29-1 to TRBJ1-4, with 11 bases identical to TRBD1. This CDR3 comprises 14 residues. Germline V CDR1 and CDR2: SQVTM, ANQGSEA. J was trimmed by 6 bases and V by 7 bases; bases with no gene match: 7. The CDR3 loop is CSANEDRGHEKLFF. The CDR3 DNA sequence: TGCAGCGCCAATGAGGACAGGGGGCATGAAAAACTGTTTTTT.

The table lists this clone with a count of one. V and J are TRBV3-1 (or the pseudogene TRBV3-2) and TRBJ2-3; 14 nucleotides agree with TRBD2. J gave up 3 bases and V 4 bases, and 12 bases lay outside the gene matches. This CDR3 contains 19 residues. In germline, CDR1 is LGHDT, CDR2 YNNKEL (reference sequence). CDR3 protein: CASSLFGLAGGEGTDTQYF. As DNA, the CDR3 is TGTGCCAGCAGCCTCTTCGGACTAGCGGGAGGTGAGGGGACAGATACGCAGTATTTT.

The chain is built from TRBV7-9 and TRBJ1-2; D unresolved. CDR1 is SEHNR, CDR2 FQNEAQ, per germline (reference sequence). This CDR3 spans 14 amino acids. Trimming pared 5 bases from V and 7 bases from J, leaving 17 bases between. In DNA, the CDR3 is TGTGCCAGCAGCCCTCGGACTGGGTACATTGGCTACACCTTC. Its protein is CASSPRTGYIGYTF. Supplemented by reference TRBV7-9 and TRBJ1-2, the full variable domain reads DTGVSQNPRHKITKRGQNVTFRCDPISEHNRLYWYRQTLGQGPEFLTYFQNEAQLEKSRLLSDRFSAERPKGSFSTLEIQRTEQGDSAMYLCASSPRTGYIGYTFGSGTRLTVV.

This rearrangement joins TRBV28 to TRBJ2-7; D ambiguous. V lost 3 bases and J 0 bases, leaving 15 bases between the germline ends. CDR1 and CDR2 (germline): MDHEN, SYDVKM. The CDR3 has 16 residues. CDR3 in DNA: TGTGCCAGCAGTTTTGGGCCGGCTAAAAGCTCCTACGAGCAGTACTTC. Translating gives CASSFGPAKSSYEQYF. Supplemented by reference TRBV28 and TRBJ2-7, the full variable domain reads DVKVTQSSRYLVKRTGEKVFLECVQDMDHENMFWYRQDPGLGLRLIYFSYDVKMKEKGDIPEGYSVSREKKERFSLILESASTNQTSMYLCASSFGPAKSSYEQYFGPGTRLTVT.

This clone was counted a few times. The genes are TRBV7-8 and TRBJ1-2, with 7 bases identical to TRBD1. CDR3 length: 15 amino acids. Germline V lookup: CDR1 SGHVS, CDR2 FQNEAQ. V dropped 1 base and J dropped 4; count of bases not matched to a gene: 6. This CDR3 is CASSLDRGRVYGYTF. Here the CDR3 DNA reads TGTGCCAGCAGCTTAGACAGGGGTCGGGTCTATGGCTACACCTTC.

The CDR3 loop is CASSYLFGTDTQYF. CDR3 nucleotide sequence: TGTGCCAGCAGTTACCTTTTTGGCACAGATACGCAGTATTTT. The chain joins TRBV6-5 to TRBJ2-3; D is undetermined. Between the trimmed V and J ends, which lost 2 bases and 1 base, there was a span of 7 bases. Germline CDR1 is MNHEY and CDR2 is SVGAGI. The CDR3 is made up of 14 amino acids.

This chain connects TRBV7-6 to TRBJ1-5, with a possible D match to TRBD1 (6 bases). CDR3 length: 15 amino acids. V lost 5 bases and J lost 3, with 14 bases in between. CDR1 SGHVS and CDR2 FNYEAQ come from the germline V gene. CDR3 nucleotides: TGTGCCAGCAGCACAAATACAGGGCCCAATCAGCCCCAGCATTTT. Translated: CASSTNTGPNQPQHF.

Only a few counts were recorded for this clone. The V call is TRBV19, the J call TRBJ2-7; 11 nucleotides match TRBD2. The V segment lost 5 bases and the J segment 7 bases; nucleotides outside the gene matches: 10. CDR3 size: 15 residues. Germline values: CDR1 LNHDA, CDR2 SQIVND (reference sequence). CDR3 in DNA: TGTGCCAGTAGTCCCGGGACTAGCGGAACTACGGAGCAGTACTTC. Translated: CASSPGTSGTTEQYF.

The J gene is TRBJ2-1, the V gene TRBV5-4; a weak D match, TRBD2 (5 bases). The germline V gene encodes CDR1 SGHNT and CDR2 YYREEE (reference sequence). CDR3 length: 15 amino acids. Trimming removed 1 base from V and 2 bases from J, with 10 bases in between. The CDR3 DNA reads TGTGCCAGCAGCTTGCCTTTACTAGCCTACAATGAGCAGTTCTTC. Amino acids: CASSLPLLAYNEQFF.

The DNA of the CDR3 is TGTGCCAGCAGTGAAGAGCGGGAGCGCCCCTACAATGAGCAGTTCTTC. Its translation: CASSEERERPYNEQFF. This chain uses TRBV6-4 with TRBJ2-1, with TRBD2 identical over 8 bases. CDR1 and CDR2 from the germline V gene are MRHNA and SNTAGT. The CDR3 totals 16 residues. J was trimmed by 2 bases and V by 3 bases; bases with no gene match: 6.

This clone was seen a handful of times. This chain links TRBV27 with TRBJ1-4, with a tentative D call TRBD1 (5 bases). Germline CDR1 MNHEY, CDR2 SMNVEV (reference sequence). Trimming removed 3 bases at V and 8 bases at J, with 10 bases between. The CDR3 has 13 amino acids. CDR3 protein: CASSFGQGEKLFF. CDR3 sequence (DNA): TGTGCCAGCAGTTTTGGGCAGGGAGAAAAACTGTTTTTT.

This chain uses TRBV28 with TRBJ1-4; TRBD1 might be the D (6 bases). Trimming pared 2 bases from V and 4 bases from J, leaving 11 bases between. This CDR3 region has 15 residues. Germline values: CDR1 MDHEN, CDR2 SYDVKM. The CDR3 DNA follows: TGTGCCAGCAGTTTAAGTGGACAGTATAATGAAAAACTGTTTTTT. Protein: CASSLSGQYNEKLFF.